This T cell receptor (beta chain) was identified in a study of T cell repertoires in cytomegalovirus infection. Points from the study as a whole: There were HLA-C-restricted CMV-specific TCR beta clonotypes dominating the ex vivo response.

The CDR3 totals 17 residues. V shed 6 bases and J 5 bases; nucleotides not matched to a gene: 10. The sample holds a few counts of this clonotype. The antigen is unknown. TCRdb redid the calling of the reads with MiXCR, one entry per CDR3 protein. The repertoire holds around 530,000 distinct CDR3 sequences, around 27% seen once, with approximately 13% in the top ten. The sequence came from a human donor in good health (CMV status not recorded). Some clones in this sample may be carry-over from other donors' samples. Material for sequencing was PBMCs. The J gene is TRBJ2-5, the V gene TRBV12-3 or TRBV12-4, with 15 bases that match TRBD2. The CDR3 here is CASSRGLAGGLRETQYF. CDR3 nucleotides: TGTGCCAGCAGCAGGGGACTAGCGGGAGGACTAAGGGAGACCCAGTACTTC.